This TCR beta chain was identified in a study of blood T cell repertoires in COVID-19. The ends lost 6 bases at V and 5 bases at J; junction bases unmatched: 7. The CDR3 covers 14 residues. CDR1 and CDR2 from the germline V gene are MDHEN and SYDVKM. Libraries were prepared by immunoSEQ multiplex PCR; TCRdb keeps only in-frame clonotypes and omits some of them. This sample has around 260,000 clones, with 75% to 90% found just once. This clone occurred a few times. This clonotype was obtained from a woman in her sixties or seventies with COVID-19, enrolled during active disease. The chain couples TRBV28 to TRBJ2-7; 10 bases match TRBD2. Sequenced: peripheral blood. DNA for the CDR3: TGTGCCAGCAGACCTAGCGGGAGAACCCACGAGCAGTACTTC. Protein: CASRPSGRTHEQYF.